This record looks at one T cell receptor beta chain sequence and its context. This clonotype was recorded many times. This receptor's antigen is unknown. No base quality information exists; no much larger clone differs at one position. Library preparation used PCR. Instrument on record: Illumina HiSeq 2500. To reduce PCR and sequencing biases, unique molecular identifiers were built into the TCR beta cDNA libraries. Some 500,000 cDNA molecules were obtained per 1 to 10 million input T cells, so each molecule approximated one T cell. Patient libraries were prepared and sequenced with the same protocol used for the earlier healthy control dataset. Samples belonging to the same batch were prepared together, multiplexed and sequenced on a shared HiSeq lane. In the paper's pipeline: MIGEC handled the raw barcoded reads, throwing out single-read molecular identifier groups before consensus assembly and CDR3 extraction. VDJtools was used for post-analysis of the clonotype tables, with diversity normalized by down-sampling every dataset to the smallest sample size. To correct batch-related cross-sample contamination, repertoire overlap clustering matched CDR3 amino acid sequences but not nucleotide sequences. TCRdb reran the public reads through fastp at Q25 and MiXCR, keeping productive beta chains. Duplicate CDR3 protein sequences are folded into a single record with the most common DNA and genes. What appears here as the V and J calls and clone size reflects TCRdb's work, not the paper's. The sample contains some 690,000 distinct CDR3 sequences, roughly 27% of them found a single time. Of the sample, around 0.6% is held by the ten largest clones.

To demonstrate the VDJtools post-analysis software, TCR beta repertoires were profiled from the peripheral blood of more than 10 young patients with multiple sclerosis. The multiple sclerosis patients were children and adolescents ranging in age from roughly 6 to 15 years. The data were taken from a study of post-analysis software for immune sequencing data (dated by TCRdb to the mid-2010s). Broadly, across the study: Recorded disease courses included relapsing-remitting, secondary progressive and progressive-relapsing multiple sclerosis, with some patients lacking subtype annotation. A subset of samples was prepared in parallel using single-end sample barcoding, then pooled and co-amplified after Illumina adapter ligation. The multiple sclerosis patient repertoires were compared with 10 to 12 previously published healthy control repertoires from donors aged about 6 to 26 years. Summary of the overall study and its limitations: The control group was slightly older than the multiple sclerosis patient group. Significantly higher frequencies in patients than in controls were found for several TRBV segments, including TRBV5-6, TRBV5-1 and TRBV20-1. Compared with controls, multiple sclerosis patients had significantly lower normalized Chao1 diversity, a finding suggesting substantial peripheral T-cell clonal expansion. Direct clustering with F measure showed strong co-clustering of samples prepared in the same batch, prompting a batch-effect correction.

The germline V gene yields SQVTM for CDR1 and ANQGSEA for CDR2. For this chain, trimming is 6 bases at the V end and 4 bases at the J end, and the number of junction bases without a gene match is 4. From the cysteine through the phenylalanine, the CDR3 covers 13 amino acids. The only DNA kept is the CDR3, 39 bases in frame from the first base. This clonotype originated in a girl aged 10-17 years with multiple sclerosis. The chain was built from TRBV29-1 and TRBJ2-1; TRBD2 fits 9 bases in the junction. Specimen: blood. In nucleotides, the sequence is TGCAGCGTACTTAGCGGGGGTTACAATGAGCAGTTCTTC. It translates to CSVLSGGYNEQFF.